The T cell receptor (beta chain) described here comes from a study of shared clonotypes between healthy human individuals. Regarding this clone: Its matching antigen is unknown.

Study-wide results and limits: A handful of donors had around 5.5% of their naive CD4 clonotypes in common.

CD45RA+ naive and CD45RA-negative memory subsets were separated from CD4+ cells. Produced via immunoSEQ multiplex PCR; TCRdb's table is partial and in-frame only. The sample yields 2 million to 2.5 million clones, about 94% seen once. This TCR was recovered from a man younger than 30 in good health. Source material: naive CD4+ T cells sorted from blood. Documented subset: CD45RA+ positively selected.

In nucleotides, the CDR3 is TGTGCCAGCAGCTTCCGGGACAGGGTAGGCTACACCTTC. Translated: CASSFRDRVGYTF. The rearrangement links TRBV5-4 to TRBJ1-2, with 9 bases identical to TRBD1. The CDR3 runs to 13 residues. The V gene end was trimmed by 2 bases and the J gene end by 8 bases; junction bases not matched to a gene: 4. Germline CDR1 reads SGHNT; CDR2 reads YYREEE (reference sequence).